The 3 T cell receptor beta chains presented below share a single source sample, sequenced in a study of CD4 and CD8 cells across lung adenocarcinoma regions. TCRdb independently ran MiXCR on the PCR reads; one entry per CDR3 protein. The sample records 12,000 or so distinct CDR3 sequences, around 48% being singletons. Material: CD8+ T cells from the margin of a lung tumor. All receptors derive from a female donor with lung adenocarcinoma. The CD4 and CD8 labels of this study may be unreliable.

By sample fraction, this clonotype is medium-sized. V is TRBV10-1 and J is TRBJ2-5, with D tentatively TRBD1 or TRBD2 (5 bases each). The V gene's germline CDR1 is WNHNN and CDR2 SYGVQD (reference sequence). The CDR3 is made up of 14 amino acids. Trimming stripped 0 bases from V and 5 bases from J, with 10 bases between. DNA for the CDR3: TGCGCCAGCAGTGAGTCGAGGGGTATGGAGACCCAGTACTTC. Its protein is CASSESRGMETQYF.

Regarding this clonotype: Its ends do not fully match the called genes, so a read error is possible. V gene TRBV6-1 combines with J gene TRBJ2-3; 7 nucleotides align to TRBD1. Germline loops: CDR1 MNHNS, CDR2 SASEGT. CDR3 length equals 13 residues. As DNA, the CDR3 is TGTGCCAGCAGTGTGGACAGGAACGATAAGCAGTTCTTT. Residues: CASSVDRNDKQFF.

The rearrangement uses TRBV6-5 and TRBJ1-1; the D gene is possibly TRBD1 (5 bases). This CDR3 comprises 16 residues. CDR1 is MNHEY and CDR2 is SVGAGI in the germline V gene. Deletions cut 2 bases from V and 1 base from J, with 14 bases between. The CDR3 nucleotides read TGTGCCAGCAGTTACCTCTCGGCAGGGTGGAACACTGAAGCTTTCTTT. This encodes CASSYLSAGWNTEAFF.